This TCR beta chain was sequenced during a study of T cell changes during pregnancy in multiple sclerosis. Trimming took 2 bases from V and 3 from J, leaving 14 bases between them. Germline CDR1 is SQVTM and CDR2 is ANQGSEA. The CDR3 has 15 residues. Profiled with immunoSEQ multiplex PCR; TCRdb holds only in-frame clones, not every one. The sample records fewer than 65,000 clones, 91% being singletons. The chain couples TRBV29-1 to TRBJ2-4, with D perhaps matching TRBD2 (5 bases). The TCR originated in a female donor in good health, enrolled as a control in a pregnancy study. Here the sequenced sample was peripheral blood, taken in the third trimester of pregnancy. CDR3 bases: TGCAGCGTTGAATCGGTCCACCGGGACAAAAACATTCAGTACTTC. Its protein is CSVESVHRDKNIQYF. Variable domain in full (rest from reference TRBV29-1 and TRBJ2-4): SAVISQKPSRDICQRGTSLTIQCQVDSQVTMMFWYRQQPGQSLTLIATANQGSEATYESGFVIDKFPISRPNLTFSTLTVSNMSPEDSSIYLCSVESVHRDKNIQYFGAGTRLSVL.